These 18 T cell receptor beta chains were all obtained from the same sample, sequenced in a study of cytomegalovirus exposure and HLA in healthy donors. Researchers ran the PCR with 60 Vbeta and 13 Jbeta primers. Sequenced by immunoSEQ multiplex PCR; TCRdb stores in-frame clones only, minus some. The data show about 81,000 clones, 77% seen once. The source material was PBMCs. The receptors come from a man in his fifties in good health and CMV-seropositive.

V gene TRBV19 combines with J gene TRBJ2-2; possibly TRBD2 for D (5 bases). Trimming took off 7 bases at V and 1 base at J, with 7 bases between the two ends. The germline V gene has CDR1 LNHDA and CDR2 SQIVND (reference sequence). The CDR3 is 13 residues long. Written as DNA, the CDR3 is TGTGCCAGTAAACTAGGGAACACCGGGGAGCTGTTTTTT. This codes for CASKLGNTGELFF.

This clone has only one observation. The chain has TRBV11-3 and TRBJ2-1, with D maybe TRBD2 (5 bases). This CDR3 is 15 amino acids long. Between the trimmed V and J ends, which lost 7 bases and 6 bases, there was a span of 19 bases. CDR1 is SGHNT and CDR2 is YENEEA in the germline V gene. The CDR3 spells CASKLDGLAFNEQFF. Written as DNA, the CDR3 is TGTGCCAGCAAATTAGATGGGCTAGCATTCAATGAGCAGTTCTTC.

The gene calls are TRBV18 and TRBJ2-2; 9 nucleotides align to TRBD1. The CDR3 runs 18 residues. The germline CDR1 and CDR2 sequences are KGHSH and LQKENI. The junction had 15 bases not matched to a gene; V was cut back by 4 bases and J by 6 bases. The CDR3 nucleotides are TGTGCCAGCTCACGATCCGGGACAGGGATTGTCGGTTCCGGGGAGCTGTTTTTT. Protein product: CASSRSGTGIVGSGELFF.

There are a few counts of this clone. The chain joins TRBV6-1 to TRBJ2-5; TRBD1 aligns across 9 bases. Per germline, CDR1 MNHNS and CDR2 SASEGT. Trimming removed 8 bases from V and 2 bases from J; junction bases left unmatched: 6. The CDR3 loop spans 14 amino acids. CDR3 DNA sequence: TGTGCCAGCTCGAAAGGACAGGGGCAAGAGACCCAGTACTTC. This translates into CASSKGQGQETQYF.

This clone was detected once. CDR3 nucleotides: TGTGCCAGCTCACCAACGACAGGGAATGAAGCTTTCTTT. Protein: CASSPTTGNEAFF. The rearrangement uses TRBV18 and TRBJ1-1, with 7 bases matching TRBD1. The CDR3 covers 13 residues. The junction had 4 bases not matched to a gene; V was cut back by 2 bases and J by 7 bases. Germline assignment: CDR1 KGHSH and CDR2 LQKENI.

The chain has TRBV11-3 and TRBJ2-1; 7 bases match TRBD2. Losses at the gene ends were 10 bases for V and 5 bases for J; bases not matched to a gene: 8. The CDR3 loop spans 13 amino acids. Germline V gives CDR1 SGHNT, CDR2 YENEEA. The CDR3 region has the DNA TGTGCCACCCGAATCCGGGGGGACAATGAGCAGTTCTTC. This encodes CATRIRGDNEQFF.

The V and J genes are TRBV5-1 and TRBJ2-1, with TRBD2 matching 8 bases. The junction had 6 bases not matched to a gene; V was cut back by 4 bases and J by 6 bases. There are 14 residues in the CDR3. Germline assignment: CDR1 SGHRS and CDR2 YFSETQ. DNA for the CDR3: TGCGCCAGCAGCGGAGCGGGAGCACCCAATGAGCAGTTCTTC. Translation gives CASSGAGAPNEQFF.

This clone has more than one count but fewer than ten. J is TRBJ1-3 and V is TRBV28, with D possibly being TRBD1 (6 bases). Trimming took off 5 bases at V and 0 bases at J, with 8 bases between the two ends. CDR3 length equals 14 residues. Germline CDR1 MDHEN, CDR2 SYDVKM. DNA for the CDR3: TGTGCCAGCAGTACAGGGTTCTCTGGAAACACCATATATTTT. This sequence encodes CASSTGFSGNTIYF. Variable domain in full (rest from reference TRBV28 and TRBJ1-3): DVKVTQSSRYLVKRTGEKVFLECVQDMDHENMFWYRQDPGLGLRLIYFSYDVKMKEKGDIPEGYSVSREKKERFSLILESASTNQTSMYLCASSTGFSGNTIYFGEGSWLTVV.

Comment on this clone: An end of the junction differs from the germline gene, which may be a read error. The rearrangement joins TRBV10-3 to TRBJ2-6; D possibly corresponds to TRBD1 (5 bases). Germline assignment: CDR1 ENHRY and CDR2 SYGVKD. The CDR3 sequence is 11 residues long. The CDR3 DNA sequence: TGTGCCACTTCTGGGGCCAACGGCCTGACTTTC. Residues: CATSGANGLTF.

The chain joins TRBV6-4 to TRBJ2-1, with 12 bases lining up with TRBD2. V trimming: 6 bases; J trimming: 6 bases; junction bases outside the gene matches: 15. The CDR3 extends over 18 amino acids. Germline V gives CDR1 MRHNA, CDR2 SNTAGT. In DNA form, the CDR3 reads TGTGCCAGCAGCGCGCTAGCGGGAGGGCTACGAAGTCTCAATGAGCAGTTCTTC. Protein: CASSALAGGLRSLNEQFF.

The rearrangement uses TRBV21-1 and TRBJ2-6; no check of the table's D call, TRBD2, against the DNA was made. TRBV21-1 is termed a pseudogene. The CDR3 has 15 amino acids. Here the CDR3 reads CASSRENSGANVLTF. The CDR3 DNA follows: TGTGCCAGCAGCAGAGAGAACTCTGGGGCCAACGTCCTGACTTTC.

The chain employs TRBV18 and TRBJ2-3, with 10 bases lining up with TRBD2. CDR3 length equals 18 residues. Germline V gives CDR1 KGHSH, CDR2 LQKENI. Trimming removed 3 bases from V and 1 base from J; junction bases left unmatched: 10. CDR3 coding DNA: TGTGCCAGCTCACCGCTAGCGGGAGCGATTCCGGGCACAGATACGCAGTATTTT. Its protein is CASSPLAGAIPGTDTQYF.

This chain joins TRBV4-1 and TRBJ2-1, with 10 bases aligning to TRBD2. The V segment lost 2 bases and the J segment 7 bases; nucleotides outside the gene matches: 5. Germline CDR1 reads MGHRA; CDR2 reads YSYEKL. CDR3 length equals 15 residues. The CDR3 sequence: CASSQLAGVRNEQFF. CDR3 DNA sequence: TGCGCCAGCAGCCAACTAGCGGGAGTTAGGAATGAGCAGTTCTTC.

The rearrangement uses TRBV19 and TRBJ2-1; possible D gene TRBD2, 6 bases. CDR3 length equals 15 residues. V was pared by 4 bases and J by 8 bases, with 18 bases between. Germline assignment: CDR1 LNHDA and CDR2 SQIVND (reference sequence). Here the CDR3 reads CASSSIGTGFYEQFF. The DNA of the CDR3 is TGTGCCAGTAGTAGCATCGGGACTGGTTTCTATGAGCAGTTCTTC. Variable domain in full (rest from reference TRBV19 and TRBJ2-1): DGGITQSPKYLFRKEGQNVTLSCEQNLNHDAMYWYRQDPGQGLRLIYYSQIVNDFQKGDIAEGYSVSREKKESFPLTVTSAQKNPTAFYLCASSSIGTGFYEQFFGPGTRLTVL.

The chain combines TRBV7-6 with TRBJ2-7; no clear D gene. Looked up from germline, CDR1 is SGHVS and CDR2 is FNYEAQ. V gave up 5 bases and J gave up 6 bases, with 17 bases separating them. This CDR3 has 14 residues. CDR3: CASSADFASREQYF. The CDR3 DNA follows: TGTGCCAGCAGCGCCGACTTTGCTTCCCGCGAGCAGTACTTC.

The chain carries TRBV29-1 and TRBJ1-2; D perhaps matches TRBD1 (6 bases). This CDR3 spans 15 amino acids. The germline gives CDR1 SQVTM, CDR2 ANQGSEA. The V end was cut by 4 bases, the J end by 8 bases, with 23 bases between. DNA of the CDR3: TGCAGCGTTGCGCAGCCGGGTGGGGGCGCATACGGCTACACCTTC. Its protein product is CSVAQPGGGAYGYTF.

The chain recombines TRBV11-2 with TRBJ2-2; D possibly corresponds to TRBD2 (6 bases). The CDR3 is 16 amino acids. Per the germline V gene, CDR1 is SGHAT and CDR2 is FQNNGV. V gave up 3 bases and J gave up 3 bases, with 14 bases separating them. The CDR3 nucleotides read TGTGCCAGCAGCTTCGCCGGGACTCCTCACACCGGGGAGCTGTTTTTT. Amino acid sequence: CASSFAGTPHTGELFF.

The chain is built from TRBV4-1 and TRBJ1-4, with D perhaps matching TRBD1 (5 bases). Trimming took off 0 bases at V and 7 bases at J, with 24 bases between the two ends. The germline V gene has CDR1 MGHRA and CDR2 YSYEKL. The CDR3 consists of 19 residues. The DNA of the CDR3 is TGCGCCAGCAGCCAAGATCGATCGGGGGTAGGGCAGGGAGTTGAAAAACTGTTTTTT. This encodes CASSQDRSGVGQGVEKLFF.